The 24 T cell receptor beta chains below come from one sample, sequenced in a study of T cell changes during pregnancy in multiple sclerosis. Produced via immunoSEQ multiplex PCR; TCRdb's table is partial and in-frame only. This table holds over 40,000 clones, nearly 95% found once. The material sequenced was peripheral blood, taken in the third trimester of pregnancy. Receptors were obtained from a female donor with multiple sclerosis, enrolled in a pregnancy study.

The chain has TRBV5-6 and TRBJ1-1, with a weak D call TRBD1 (5 bases). With 1 base removed from V and 4 bases from J, the gap between germline ends came to 11 bases. CDR1 and CDR2 (germline): SGHDT, YYEEEE. This CDR3 is 14 amino acids long. The CDR3 spells CASSLLQGTTEAFF. CDR3 DNA: TGTGCCAGCAGCTTGCTTCAGGGCACCACTGAAGCTTTCTTT. The entire variable domain, with the rest obtained from reference TRBV5-6 and TRBJ1-1, is as follows: DAGVTQSPTHLIKTRGQQVTLRCSPKSGHDTVSWYQQALGQGPQFIFQYYEEEERQRGNFPDRFSGHQFPNYSSELNVNALLLGDSALYLCASSLLQGTTEAFFGQGTRLTVV.

The chain employs TRBV4-3 and TRBJ2-3, with a tentative D call TRBD2 (5 bases). Germline CDR1 is LGHNA and CDR2 is YSLEER. V was trimmed by 4 bases and J by 6 bases, leaving 14 bases between them. The CDR3 is made up of 14 amino acids. Here the CDR3 reads CASSPDSGEDTQYF. The CDR3 bases are TGCGCCAGCAGCCCGGACTCAGGAGAGGATACGCAGTATTTT.

This sequence joins TRBV18 and TRBJ1-4, with D possibly matching TRBD1 (5 bases). This CDR3 comprises 14 residues. The germline V and J ends were trimmed by 5 bases and 5 bases, with 12 bases remaining between them. The germline CDR1 and CDR2 sequences are KGHSH and LQKENI. The CDR3 is CASSWGRENEKLFF. The DNA of the CDR3 is TGTGCCAGCTCATGGGGACGGGAGAATGAAAAACTGTTTTTT.

This chain uses TRBV30 with TRBJ1-6; D gene unclear. The CDR3 runs 12 residues. Germline V gene data show CDR1 as GTSNPN and CDR2 as SVGIG (reference sequence). V dropped 7 bases and J dropped 6 bases, with 10 bases sitting between them. The DNA for the CDR3 is TGTGCCTTTGGAGAACCTAATTCACCCCTCCACTTT. Encoded protein: CAFGEPNSPLHF.

CDR3 DNA: TGTGCCAGCAGCAAAGGGACAGACCTTAGCACAGATACGCAGTATTTT. It encodes CASSKGTDLSTDTQYF. The genes are TRBV21-1 and TRBJ2-3; the table's D call of TRBD1 was not tested on the DNA. TRBV21-1 is a documented pseudogene. The CDR3 consists of 16 residues.

The chain couples TRBV19 to TRBJ2-7; 13 nucleotides agree with TRBD2. There are 17 residues in the CDR3. Germline loops: CDR1 LNHDA, CDR2 SQIVND (reference sequence). Trimming took 6 bases from V and 3 from J; bases not matched to a gene: 11. The CDR3 region is CASSLGLAGEKSYEQYF. CDR3 nucleotides: TGTGCCAGTAGCCTCGGACTAGCGGGAGAGAAAAGCTACGAGCAGTACTTC.

The chain is built from TRBV7-9 and TRBJ2-5, with TRBD1 identical over 7 bases. The length of the CDR3 is 16 residues. Per germline, CDR1 SEHNR and CDR2 FQNEAQ (reference sequence). V lost 1 base, J lost 5 bases, and 10 bases stayed unmatched. In DNA, the CDR3 is TGTGCCAGCAGCTTAGGTTTAGGCCCGACAGGGGAGACCCAGTACTTC. The encoded protein is CASSLGLGPTGETQYF. Variable domain in full (rest from reference TRBV7-9 and TRBJ2-5): DTGVSQNPRHKITKRGQNVTFRCDPISEHNRLYWYRQTLGQGPEFLTYFQNEAQLEKSRLLSDRFSAERPKGSFSTLEIQRTEQGDSAMYLCASSLGLGPTGETQYFGPGTRLLVL.

The V and J genes are TRBV5-1 and TRBJ2-5; 8 nucleotides agree with TRBD1. Per the germline V gene, CDR1 is SGHRS and CDR2 is YFSETQ. V dropped 0 bases and J dropped 5; count of bases not matched to a gene: 0. The CDR3 extends over 13 amino acids. The CDR3 sequence: CASSLDRGETQYF. Here the CDR3 DNA reads TGCGCCAGCAGCTTGGACAGGGGGGAGACCCAGTACTTC.

The J gene is TRBJ1-1, the V gene TRBV6-5; no clear D gene. Trimming shortened V by 0 bases and J by 4 bases, and 12 bases separated the two germline ends. The CDR3 covers 15 residues. From germline, CDR1 is MNHEY and CDR2 SVGAGI. The CDR3 DNA follows: TGTGCCAGCAGTTACTCTGACAAGGGAGGCACTGAAGCTTTCTTT. The encoded protein is CASSYSDKGGTEAFF.

The CDR3 sequence is CASSPTGTKNIQYF. The CDR3, as DNA: TGTGCCAGCTCACCTACGGGGACTAAAAACATTCAGTACTTC. This chain uses TRBV18 with TRBJ2-4; D perhaps matches TRBD2 (6 bases). CDR1 and CDR2 from the germline V gene are KGHSH and LQKENI. This CDR3 has 14 amino acids. Trimming pared 3 bases from V and 4 bases from J, leaving 10 bases between.

The V and J genes are TRBV13 and TRBJ2-1, with 8 bases identical to TRBD1. The germline gives CDR1 PRHDT, CDR2 FYEKMQ (reference sequence). The CDR3 runs 16 residues. With 2 bases clipped from V and 3 bases from J, the junction kept 6 bases outside the gene matches. CDR3 DNA sequence: TGTGCCAGCAGCTTAAAAATGGGGACAGGCTACAATGAGCAGTTCTTC. It encodes CASSLKMGTGYNEQFF.

V and J are TRBV6-5 and TRBJ1-4, with TRBD1 matching 11 bases. Germline V gives CDR1 MNHEY, CDR2 SVGAGI. V trimming: 0 bases; J trimming: 8 bases; junction bases outside the gene matches: 2. CDR3 length: 15 residues. CDR3 in amino acids: CASSYSGTGGEKLFF. The CDR3 DNA sequence: TGTGCCAGCAGTTACTCGGGGACAGGGGGGGAAAAACTGTTTTTT.

This chain links TRBV7-2 with TRBJ1-2; D unresolved. There are 19 residues in the CDR3. The germline V gene encodes CDR1 SGHTA and CDR2 FQGNSA. Trimming pared 5 bases from V and 2 bases from J, leaving 27 bases between. The CDR3 reads CASSLTKFGYTDTNYGYTF. The CDR3 bases are TGTGCCAGCAGCCTAACCAAATTCGGCTATACAGATACGAACTATGGCTACACCTTC.

CDR3 residues: CASSPPQGRNSSYEQYF. CDR3 DNA: TGTGCCAGCTCACCACCCCAGGGTCGCAACTCGTCCTACGAGCAGTACTTC. The genes are TRBV18 and TRBJ2-7; a possible D gene is TRBD1 (5 bases). CDR1 is KGHSH, CDR2 LQKENI, per germline. There are 17 residues in the CDR3. V lost 0 bases and J lost 1, with 16 bases in between.

This clone appeared a few times. This sequence joins TRBV6-6 and TRBJ1-1; D perhaps matches TRBD1 (5 bases). The CDR3 runs to 14 residues. Trimming pared 7 bases from V and 0 bases from J, leaving 12 bases between. Germline CDR1 and CDR2: MNHNY and SVGAGI (reference sequence). The CDR3 DNA reads TGTGCCAGCAAGGACATACTCCTGAACACTGAAGCTTTCTTT. Translating gives CASKDILLNTEAFF.

The rearrangement uses TRBV6-5 and TRBJ1-3; D gene unclear. This CDR3 is built from 13 residues. The germline V gene encodes CDR1 MNHEY and CDR2 SVGAGI. Trimming removed 6 bases from V and 0 bases from J, with 6 bases in between. CDR3 sequence reads: CASRKSSGNTIYF. CDR3 in DNA: TGTGCCAGCAGAAAGAGCTCTGGAAACACCATATATTTT.

The rearrangement joins TRBV28 to TRBJ2-7, with 8 bases matching TRBD1. The CDR3 is 13 residues long. Germline values: CDR1 MDHEN, CDR2 SYDVKM. V shed 2 bases, J shed 6 bases, and the junction held 3 bases outside the gene matches. The CDR3 here is CASSLRTGREQYF. CDR3 bases: TGTGCCAGCAGTTTACGGACAGGGCGCGAGCAGTACTTC. Filled out from reference TRBV28 and TRBJ2-7, the complete variable domain reads DVKVTQSSRYLVKRTGEKVFLECVQDMDHENMFWYRQDPGLGLRLIYFSYDVKMKEKGDIPEGYSVSREKKERFSLILESASTNQTSMYLCASSLRTGREQYFGPGTRLTVT.

The rearrangement uses TRBV25-1 and TRBJ2-3; possible D gene TRBD1, 6 bases. The CDR3 is made up of 14 amino acids. The germline gives CDR1 MGHDK, CDR2 SYGVNS. V was trimmed by 5 bases and J by 8 bases, leaving 17 bases between them. The CDR3 DNA reads TGTGCCAGCAGTCCCCGGGACAATTCAGTTACGCAGTATTTT. It encodes CASSPRDNSVTQYF.

This rearrangement joins TRBV28 to TRBJ2-7; tentative D call: TRBD1 (5 bases). Germline-derived CDR1 and CDR2 are MDHEN and SYDVKM. This CDR3 comprises 15 residues. Between the trimmed V and J ends, which lost 6 bases and 3 bases, there was a span of 18 bases. CDR3 in DNA: TGTGCCAGCAGCACGCTGGCAGGGTTCATCTACGAGCAGTACTTC. Protein product: CASSTLAGFIYEQYF.

A few counts support this clone. The chain recombines TRBV6-5 with TRBJ1-2; the match to TRBD1 covers 11 bases. CDR1 and CDR2 (germline): MNHEY, SVGAGI. V was pared by 0 bases and J by 3 bases, with 3 bases of the junction left unmatched. CDR3 length: 16 amino acids. CDR3 DNA sequence: TGTGCCAGCAGTTACTCACGGACAGGGGGCCACTATGGCTACACCTTC. The encoded protein is CASSYSRTGGHYGYTF.

The CDR3 DNA reads TGTGCCAGTAGACCTGGACAGGGGGCACCTAGCAATCAGCCCCAGCATTTT. It translates to CASRPGQGAPSNQPQHF. The chain carries TRBV19 and TRBJ1-5; 11 bases line up with TRBD1. V dropped 6 bases and J dropped 0; count of bases not matched to a gene: 7. CDR1 LNHDA and CDR2 SQIVND come from the germline V gene (reference sequence). The length of the CDR3 is 17 residues. The full variable domain, in which reference TRBV19 and TRBJ1-5 provide the parts outside the CDR3, is DGGITQSPKYLFRKEGQNVTLSCEQNLNHDAMYWYRQDPGQGLRLIYYSQIVNDFQKGDIAEGYSVSREKKESFPLTVTSAQKNPTAFYLCASRPGQGAPSNQPQHFGDGTRLSIL.

The V and J genes are TRBV12-5 and TRBJ1-5; D gene ambiguous. CDR1 is LGHNT, CDR2 FRNRAP, per germline. V lost 2 bases and J 2 bases, leaving 4 bases between the germline ends. The CDR3 has 13 residues. The CDR3 sequence is CASGLIGNQPQHF. For the CDR3, the DNA is TGTGCTAGTGGTTTGATCGGCAATCAGCCCCAGCATTTT.

The chain combines TRBV2 with TRBJ2-7; tentatively, D is TRBD2 (5 bases). CDR1 and CDR2 from the germline V gene are SNHLY and FYNNEI. V was shortened by 3 bases and J by 0 bases, with 6 bases between the two germline ends. CDR3 length: 13 amino acids. CDR3 in DNA: TGTGCCAGCAGTGACCGGGACTCCTACGAGCAGTACTTC. Its protein product is CASSDRDSYEQYF.

V and J are TRBV7-9 and TRBJ2-7, with unresolved D. Per the germline V gene, CDR1 is SEHNR and CDR2 is FQNEAQ (reference sequence). CDR3 length: 14 residues. Deletions cut 3 bases from V and 5 bases from J, with 14 bases between. DNA for the CDR3: TGTGCCAGCAGCTTGAGCACTTCCCCTAACGAGCAGTACTTC. Translated, it gives CASSLSTSPNEQYF.